The 14 T cell receptor beta chains in this list originate from one sample, sequenced in a study of blood T cell repertoires in COVID-19 (dated by TCRdb to between 2020 and 2021). The library relied on the immunoSEQ multiplex PCR assay. TCRdb stores this immuneACCESS table with in-frame sequences only. Part of the clones is absent; in the studies checked, under half of the shortfall reflects unresolved V genes, and no reason is known for the rest. The sample table shows tens of thousands of clones, and roughly 76% are seen once. Under 30% of the sample is held by the ten biggest clonotypes. The sequenced sample consisted of peripheral blood. The receptor set was obtained from an older woman with acute or convalescent COVID-19.

This clone has only one observation. The V and J genes are TRBV29-1 and TRBJ2-2; 12 bases map to TRBD1. J was trimmed by 7 bases and V by 5 bases; bases with no gene match: 5. Per germline, CDR1 SQVTM and CDR2 ANQGSEA. The CDR3 is 14 amino acids. CDR3 loop: CSVRDRGPIGELFF. As DNA, the CDR3 is TGCAGCGTTCGGGACAGGGGGCCCATCGGGGAGCTGTTTTTT.

This clone has just a few counts. A read error may produce the germline difference seen at one junction end. The chain joins TRBV5-3 to TRBJ1-5; 9 nucleotides match TRBD1. TRBV5-3 is designated an ORF whose function remains uncertain. This CDR3 spans 15 amino acids. CDR3 protein: CARSLDRGRNQPQHF. Written as DNA, the CDR3 is TGTGCCAGAAGTTTGGACAGGGGAAGGAATCAGCCCCAGCATTTT.

This clone was observed once. The rearrangement joins TRBV30 to TRBJ1-5; 11 bases match TRBD1. The CDR3 spans 14 residues. In germline, CDR1 is GTSNPN, CDR2 SVGIG (reference sequence). V was pared by 5 bases and J by 7 bases, with 7 bases of the junction left unmatched. CDR3 sequence (DNA): TGTGCCTGGGCCGGGACAGGGGGTTCACAGCCCCAGCATTTT. Encoded protein: CAWAGTGGSQPQHF. Variable domain in full (rest from reference TRBV30 and TRBJ1-5): SQTIHQWPATLVQPVGSPLSLECTVEGTSNPNLYWYRQAAGRGLQLLFYSVGIGQISSEVPQNLSASRPQDRQFILSSKKLLLSDSGFYLCAWAGTGGSQPQHFGDGTRLSIL.

The chain joins TRBV30 to TRBJ1-6; 7 positions agree with TRBD1. The CDR3 runs to 14 residues. J gave up 7 bases and V 2 bases, and 5 bases lay outside the gene matches. CDR1 is GTSNPN and CDR2 is SVGIG in the germline V gene (reference sequence). In DNA form, the CDR3 reads TGTGCCTGGAGTAGTGGACAGGAAAATTCACCCCTCCACTTT. Its protein is CAWSSGQENSPLHF. Combining the CDR3 with reference TRBV30 and TRBJ1-6 gives the whole variable domain SQTIHQWPATLVQPVGSPLSLECTVEGTSNPNLYWYRQAAGRGLQLLFYSVGIGQISSEVPQNLSASRPQDRQFILSSKKLLLSDSGFYLCAWSSGQENSPLHFGNGTRLTVT.

CDR3 loop: CASSLGMRGHQPQHF. CDR3 bases: TGTGCCAGCAGCTTGGGTATGAGGGGGCATCAGCCCCAGCATTTT. The rearrangement links TRBV7-8 to TRBJ1-5; TRBD1 aligns across 7 bases. Germline trimming cut 3 bases from V and 5 bases from J; bases unmatched to any gene: 7. CDR3 length equals 15 residues. Germline V CDR1 and CDR2: SGHVS, FQNEAQ.

This chain uses TRBV3-1 (or the pseudogene TRBV3-2) with TRBJ1-1, with no clear D. This CDR3 comprises 13 residues. The ends were cut back, 6 bases at V and 5 bases at J, with 13 bases in the middle. Germline V gives CDR1 LGHDT, CDR2 YNNKEL (reference sequence). The CDR3 reads CASSYEGWTEAFF. The CDR3 DNA reads as TGTGCCAGCAGTTACGAGGGCTGGACTGAAGCTTTCTTT.

The rearrangement links TRBV24-1 to TRBJ2-2; TRBD1 agrees at 8 bases. V shed 10 bases, J shed 3 bases, and the junction held 6 bases outside the gene matches. This CDR3 has 14 amino acids. The germline gives CDR1 KGHDR, CDR2 SFDVKD. CDR3 in DNA: TGTGCCACTTCCGGGACAGGATACACCGGGGAGCTGTTTTTT. It codes for CATSGTGYTGELFF.

The rearrangement joins TRBV4-3 to TRBJ2-6, with D possibly TRBD1 on 5 matching bases. The CDR3 has 15 amino acids. The V gene lost 3 bases and the J gene lost 2 bases, with 8 bases spanning the gap. Per the germline V gene, CDR1 is LGHNA and CDR2 is YSLEER. The CDR3 sequence is CASSQPGPGANVLTF. In DNA form, the CDR3 reads TGCGCCAGCAGCCAGCCAGGGCCTGGGGCCAACGTCCTGACTTTC.

This clone was counted only a few times. The J gene is TRBJ1-5, the V gene TRBV5-6, with 7 bases lining up with TRBD1. The germline V gene encodes CDR1 SGHDT and CDR2 YYEEEE. Losses at the gene ends were 3 bases for V and 1 base for J; bases not matched to a gene: 7. This CDR3 is built from 16 residues. In nucleotides, the CDR3 is TGTGCCAGCAGCTCAATGACAGGGATGAGCAATCAGCCCCAGCATTTT. Its translation is CASSSMTGMSNQPQHF.

The chain links TRBV29-1 to TRBJ2-1; D ambiguous. CDR3 size: 13 residues. V lost 3 bases, J lost 9 bases, and 15 bases lay in between. Germline V gene data show CDR1 as SQVTM and CDR2 as ANQGSEA. The CDR3 nucleotides read TGCAGCGTTGATCAGACCAGGCTGACTGAGCAGTTCTTC. It codes for CSVDQTRLTEQFF.

The chain uses TRBV6-2 or TRBV6-3 and TRBJ1-5, with TRBD1 matching over 9 bases. This CDR3 is 16 amino acids long. V dropped 2 bases and J dropped 4; count of bases not matched to a gene: 6. Looked up from germline, CDR1 is MNHEY and CDR2 is SVGEGT. The DNA for the CDR3 is TGTGCCAGCAGTTACCCCCCGGGACAGGGTAATCAGCCCCAGCATTTT. Amino acid sequence: CASSYPPGQGNQPQHF.

This sequence joins TRBV27 and TRBJ2-2; 9 nucleotides match TRBD1. V trimming: 5 bases; J trimming: 8 bases; junction bases outside the gene matches: 9. The CDR3 contains 15 residues. Germline V lookup: CDR1 MNHEY, CDR2 SMNVEV (reference sequence). The CDR3 protein is CASSPDRGSVGELFF. Written as DNA, the CDR3 is TGTGCCAGCAGTCCGGACAGGGGAAGTGTTGGGGAGCTGTTTTTT.

This rearrangement joins TRBV28 to TRBJ1-2, with 10 bases that match TRBD1. Germline lookup yields CDR1 MDHEN and CDR2 SYDVKM. CDR3 length equals 14 residues. Losses at the gene ends were 4 bases for V and 4 bases for J; bases not matched to a gene: 3. The CDR3 DNA reads TGTGCCAGCAGTTGGGGGACAGGGGTCTATGGCTACACCTTC. It yields the protein CASSWGTGVYGYTF.

A few counts support this clone. The chain combines TRBV7-2 with TRBJ2-5; a possible D gene is TRBD1 (6 bases). CDR3 length equals 13 residues. Trimming removed 6 bases at V and 1 base at J, with 9 bases between. CDR1 is SGHTA and CDR2 is FQGNSA in the germline V gene. CDR3 DNA sequence: TGTGCCAGCAGACGGGACACCCAAGAGACCCAGTACTTC. It translates to CASRRDTQETQYF.